This T cell receptor beta chain stems from a study of technical replicates of blood from a few donors. Sequenced by immunoSEQ multiplex PCR; TCRdb stores in-frame clones only, minus some. The sample holds approximately 60,000 clones, around nine tenths seen once. Germline CDR1 is SGHRS and CDR2 is YFSETQ. The CDR3 has 14 amino acids. The junction had 2 bases not matched to a gene; V was cut back by 4 bases and J by 4 bases. This clone occurred a few times. The sample has other DNA sequences that encode this CDR3 too. The source is a human donor in good health. Some clones in this sample may be carry-over from other donors' samples. The sample comprised PBMCs. The gene calls are TRBV5-1 and TRBJ2-1; 10 nucleotides align to TRBD2. This chain's CDR3 is CASSPAGGYNEQFF. DNA of the CDR3: TGCGCCAGCAGCCCAGCGGGGGGGTACAATGAGCAGTTCTTC.